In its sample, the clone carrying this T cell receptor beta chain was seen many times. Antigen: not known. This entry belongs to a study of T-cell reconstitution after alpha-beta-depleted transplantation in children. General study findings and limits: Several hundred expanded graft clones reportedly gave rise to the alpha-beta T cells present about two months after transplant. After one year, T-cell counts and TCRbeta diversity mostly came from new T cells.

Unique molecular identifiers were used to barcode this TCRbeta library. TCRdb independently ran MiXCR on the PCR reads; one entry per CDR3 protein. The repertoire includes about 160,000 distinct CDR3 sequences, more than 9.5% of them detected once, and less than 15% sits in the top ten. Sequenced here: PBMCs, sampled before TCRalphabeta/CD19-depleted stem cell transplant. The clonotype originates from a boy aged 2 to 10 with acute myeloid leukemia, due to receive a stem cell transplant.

CDR3 protein: CASSQSRSTAAGNTIYF. The CDR3 nucleotides read TGTGCCAGCAGCCAATCGCGGTCCACAGCCGCTGGAAACACCATATATTTT. The chain is built from TRBV4-2 and TRBJ1-3; D gene unclear. V was cut by 2 bases and J by 2 bases, with 16 bases left in between. This CDR3 region has 17 residues. Germline V gene data show CDR1 as LGHNA and CDR2 as YNFKEQ.